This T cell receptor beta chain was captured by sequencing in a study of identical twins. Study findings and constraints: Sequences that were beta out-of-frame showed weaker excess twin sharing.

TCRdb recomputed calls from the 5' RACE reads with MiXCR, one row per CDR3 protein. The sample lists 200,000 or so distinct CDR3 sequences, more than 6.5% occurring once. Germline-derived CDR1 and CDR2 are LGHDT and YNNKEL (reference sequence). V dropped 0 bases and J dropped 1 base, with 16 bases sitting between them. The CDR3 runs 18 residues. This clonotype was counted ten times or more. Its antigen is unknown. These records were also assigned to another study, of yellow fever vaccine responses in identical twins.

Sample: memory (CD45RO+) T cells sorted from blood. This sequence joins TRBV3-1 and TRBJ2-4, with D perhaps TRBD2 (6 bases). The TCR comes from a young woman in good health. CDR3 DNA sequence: TGTGCCAGCAGCCAAGATCCGCCCAGGAGGGGTGCCAAAAACATTCAGTACTTC. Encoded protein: CASSQDPPRRGAKNIQYF. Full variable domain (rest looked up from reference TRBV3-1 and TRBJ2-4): DTAVSQTPKYLVTQMGNDKSIKCEQNLGHDTMYWYKQDSKKFLKIMFSYNNKELIINETVPNRFSPKSPDKAHLNLHINSLELGDSAVYFCASSQDPPRRGAKNIQYFGAGTRLSVL.